The following is a TCR beta chain sequence with its context. CDR3 regions of TCR beta were amplified from RNA transcripts. Second-round multiplex PCR came after a first-round RT-PCR that employed HTBI primers. A single record per CDR3 protein comes from TCRdb applying MiXCR to the multiplex PCR reads. Of 650,000 to 900,000 distinct CDR3 sequences listed, approximately 40% are singletons. Germline lookup yields CDR1 SQVTM and CDR2 ANQGSEA. The CDR3 sequence is 13 residues long. This sample is drawn from a study of Graves' ophthalmopathy and Graves' hyperthyroidism. Study-level information: Researchers obtained peripheral blood at initial diagnosis, before any treatment had begun.

What supplied the PBMCs was roughly 10 ml of fresh peripheral blood. Sequences were obtained from peripheral blood. The receptor comes from an adult man with Graves' ophthalmopathy. V and J are TRBV29-1 and TRBJ2-7, with TRBD1 identical over 9 bases. The CDR3 DNA reads TGCAGGTGGGGGGACAGGGATATTTACGAGCAGTACTTC. It codes for CRWGDRDIYEQYF.